These 17 T cell receptor beta chains share one sample of origin, sequenced in a study of tumor and adjacent non-tumor tissue in lung cancer (dated by TCRdb to between 2017 and 2018). Bulk unsorted tissue served as the source for RNA extraction, and RNA quality was assessed using a NanoDrop ND-1000 and an Agilent 2100. The library was built by means of multiplex PCR. The sample was run on an Illumina HiSeq 2500. TCRbeta libraries were constructed through three rounds of nested PCR with primers (Table S4) according to protocols modified from ARM-PCR. The public sequencing data were trimmed at Q25 with fastp and processed into clonotypes with MiXCR by TCRdb, which kept only in-frame beta chains. CDR3 protein sequences are deduplicated, and each keeps its most common genes and DNA. The sample table records approximately 140,000 distinct CDR3 sequences; 66% of these occur just once. Of the sample, about 18% is held by the ten largest clones.

The sequencing input was lung tumor tissue. The receptors derive from a man aged 55 to 70 with small cell lung cancer.

Turning to this clonotype: Relative to the germline gene, one junction end is altered; a read error may explain this. The V call is TRBV11-2, the J call TRBJ2-3, with D possibly being TRBD1 or TRBD2 (5 bases each). Germline loops: CDR1 SGHAT, CDR2 FQNNGV. The CDR3 sequence is 14 residues long. CDR3 loop: CDSSRDPNTDTQYF. In DNA, the CDR3 is TGTGACAGCAGCCGGGACCCAAACACAGATACGCAGTATTTT.

This rearrangement joins TRBV5-6 to TRBJ2-3; D is undetermined. Germline CDR1 reads SGHDT; CDR2 reads YYEEEE. The CDR3 covers 13 residues. The V and J ends lost 1 base and 2 bases respectively, with 5 bases between them. CDR3 region: CASSLIATDTQYF. The CDR3 DNA reads TGTGCCAGCAGCTTGATTGCCACAGATACGCAGTATTTT.

This clonotype was found many times. This chain uses TRBV6-5 with TRBJ1-2, with D hard to call. This CDR3 is 13 amino acids long. V was trimmed by 6 bases and J by 7 bases, leaving 15 bases between them. Germline V CDR1 and CDR2: MNHEY, SVGAGI. CDR3 DNA sequence: TGTGCCAGCAGCCGAGACCCCGTGGGTGGCTACACCTTC. Translated: CASSRDPVGGYTF.

This chain joins TRBV6-6 and TRBJ2-1; tentative D call: TRBD2 (6 bases). The CDR3 contains 13 residues. Germline CDR1 and CDR2: MNHNY and SVGAGI (reference sequence). Deletions cut 5 bases from V and 9 bases from J, with 14 bases between. CDR3: CASSIVGRGEQFF. CDR3 nucleotide sequence: TGTGCCAGCAGTATAGTAGGGCGGGGTGAGCAGTTCTTC.

CDR3 sequence (DNA): TGTGCCAGCAGTTCCCTCGACATGACCGAGCAGTACGTC. Its translation: CASSSLDMTEQYV. The chain recombines TRBV28 with TRBJ2-7; no clear D. The germline V gene encodes CDR1 MDHEN and CDR2 SYDVKM. The CDR3 totals 13 residues. The ends were cut back, 4 bases at V and 6 bases at J, with 13 bases in the middle.

As for this clonotype: A junction boundary mismatches the germline segment, possibly from a read error. The rearrangement uses TRBV7-3 and TRBJ2-3, with a possible D match to TRBD2 (6 bases). Germline V gives CDR1 SGHTA, CDR2 FQGTGA. This CDR3 contains 15 residues. The CDR3 bases are TGTGTCAGCAGTTCTTCTAGCGCGTCCACAGATACGCAGTATTTT. Translation gives CVSSSSSASTDTQYF.

Concerning this clonotype: The junction shows a germline mismatch at one end, possibly a read error. The genes are TRBV6-6 and TRBJ2-5, with TRBD1 matching over 7 bases. The CDR3 runs to 12 residues. Germline V gene lookup returns CDR1 MNHNY and CDR2 SVGAGI (reference sequence). This chain's CDR3 is CASSSGTESQYF. Written as DNA, the CDR3 is TGTGCCAGCTCTTCAGGGACAGAGAGCCAGTACTTC.

V and J are TRBV20-1 and TRBJ2-3; D is possibly TRBD2 (5 bases). V lost 3 bases and J lost 3, with 10 bases in between. The CDR3 loop spans 13 amino acids. Germline-derived CDR1 and CDR2 are DFQATT and SNEGSKA (reference sequence). Written as DNA, the CDR3 is TGCAGTGCTAGGAATGAGGGAACAGATACGCAGTATTTT. As protein: CSARNEGTDTQYF.

The chain combines TRBV20-1 with TRBJ2-5; D is perhaps TRBD2 (6 bases). CDR1 is DFQATT and CDR2 is SNEGSKA in the germline V gene (reference sequence). CDR3 length: 11 amino acids. CDR3 sequence: CRVSRGETQYF. CDR3 coding DNA: TGCCGTGTTAGCCGGGGGGAGACCCAGTACTTC.

Comment on this clonotype: A junction boundary mismatches the germline segment, possibly from a read error. The rearrangement uses TRBV5-1 and TRBJ2-1; 14 positions match TRBD2. Germline V gene sequence: CDR1 SGHRS, CDR2 YFSETQ. CDR3 size: 17 residues. CDR3 sequence reads: CANSWGLAGEADNKQFF. CDR3 DNA: TGCGCCAACAGCTGGGGACTAGCGGGAGAAGCCGACAATAAGCAGTTCTTC.

This sequence joins TRBV11-3 and TRBJ2-1; no clear D. V gave up 5 bases and J gave up 4 bases, with 9 bases separating them. The germline V gene encodes CDR1 SGHNT and CDR2 YENEEA. The CDR3 loop spans 13 amino acids. The CDR3 here is CASSLRPYNEQFF. The CDR3 bases are TGTGCCAGCAGCCTAAGACCGTACAATGAGCAGTTCTTC.

Concerning this clonotype itself: The junction differs from germline at one of its ends, possibly a read error. The chain is built from TRBV6-5 and TRBJ1-1; D call uncertain. The CDR3 spans 15 residues. Germline V gene data show CDR1 as MNHEY and CDR2 as SVGAGI. In DNA, the CDR3 is TGTGCCAGCAGTGTGCCCGCTCGTCTGAACACTGAAACTTTCTTT. Amino acids: CASSVPARLNTETFF.

The chain combines TRBV10-2 with TRBJ1-6; 11 nucleotides match TRBD1. Per germline, CDR1 WSHSY and CDR2 SAAADI. The V gene end was trimmed by 11 bases and the J gene end by 8 bases; junction bases not matched to a gene: 11. CDR3 size: 15 residues. As DNA, the CDR3 is TGCGCCTTCAGTGAGTGGGGACAGGGGGATTCACCCCTCCACTTT. Residues: CAFSEWGQGDSPLHF.

This clonotype is a singleton in its sample. The CDR3: CSAHNLAKNIQYF. The CDR3 coding sequence is TGCAGTGCTCATAATTTGGCCAAAAACATTCAGTACTTC. The genes are TRBV20-1 and TRBJ2-4; D is unresolved. The V end lost 5 bases, the J end lost 1 base, and 9 bases lay between the germline ends. The germline V gene has CDR1 DFQATT and CDR2 SNEGSKA (reference sequence). This CDR3 has 13 residues.

For this clonotype: Mismatch with germline at one junction end may stem from a read error. This rearrangement joins TRBV12-3 or TRBV12-4 to TRBJ2-6; perhaps TRBD1 as D (5 bases). CDR3 length: 15 amino acids. CDR3 DNA sequence: TGTGCCAGCAGTTTTGGTGCATCTGGGGCCAACTTCCTGACTTTC. As protein: CASSFGASGANFLTF.

The chain recombines TRBV4-1 with TRBJ2-4; D possibly matches TRBD1 or TRBD2 (5 bases each). Trimming took off 4 bases at V and 0 bases at J, with 16 bases between the two ends. Germline assignment: CDR1 MGHRA and CDR2 YSYEKL. The CDR3 runs to 17 residues. The CDR3 nucleotides are TGCGCCAGCAGCCGAGGGGTAGATCTTATAGCCAAAAACATTCAGTACTTC. The encoded protein is CASSRGVDLIAKNIQYF.

A word on this clonotype: The CDR3 does not close with the conserved phenylalanine or tryptophan, likely indicating a read error. The rearrangement joins TRBV6-1 to TRBJ2-7, with D perhaps matching TRBD2 (6 bases). Per the germline V gene, CDR1 is MNHNS and CDR2 is SASEGT. The CDR3 has 14 amino acids. CDR3 coding DNA: TGTGCAAGCAGTGAACGGGGAGGTAGCGACGAGCAGTACCTC. Translating it yields CASSERGGSDEQYL.